Detailed here is one T cell receptor (beta chain). As yet, its antigen is unknown. TCRdb re-analysed the PCR reads in MiXCR, keeping a single row per CDR3 protein. Of around 11,000 distinct CDR3 sequences in the sample, almost 65% were seen once. The V and J ends lost 6 bases and 9 bases, in that order; junction bases with no gene match: 31. Per the germline V gene, CDR1 is MNHNS and CDR2 is SASEGT. This CDR3 has 22 amino acids. The data were taken from a study of esophageal squamous cell carcinoma under preoperative chemotherapy. Study summary: TCR repertoires were profiled from both peripheral blood T cells and tumor-infiltrating lymphocytes.

Time point defined: after preoperative PTX-NDP chemotherapy. Paclitaxel-nedaplatin chemotherapy was given to patients ahead of their surgery. Study-wide results and limits: Peripheral T cells showed a significant TCR diversity increase after chemotherapy, unlike tumor-infiltrating lymphocytes. After treatment, tumor-infiltrating lymphocytes apparently came partly from blood T cells.

Sample collection was performed from a patient given preoperative chemotherapy. The V and J genes are TRBV6-1 and TRBJ2-3; TRBD2 matches at 12 bases. This clonotype originated in a human donor with esophageal squamous cell carcinoma. The donor label of this sample is uncertain. CDR3 in amino acids: CASRGTKRGPGLAGVGPGTQYF. The CDR3 DNA sequence: TGTGCCAGCAGGGGGACTAAGCGGGGGCCGGGACTAGCGGGTGTGGGCCCAGGGACGCAGTATTTT.